The rows below give T cell receptor beta chains drawn from one sample of a study of OX40 agonist ivuxolimab in advanced cancers. Produced via immunoSEQ multiplex PCR; TCRdb's table is partial and in-frame only. The sample includes 55,000 to 80,000 clones, under 90% of them seen just once. This sample comprised CD4+ or CD8+ T cells sorted from blood, obtained in a trial of the OX40 agonist ivuxolimab. The receptors were sampled from an adult with an advanced solid tumor such as melanoma, head and neck, liver or kidney cancer. Both conserved end residues are part of each CDR3. A D gene is named only where the DNA matches it firmly. A clone size is listed for some rows: how often the clone was seen (once, few, many), or a class if it is expanded.

abundance	v_gene	j_gene	d_gene	CDR3nt	CDR3aa
-	TRBV19	TRBJ1-5	-	TGTGCCAGTATTCCTGGACAAACACCAAAGGGCAGCAATCAGCCCCAGCATTTT	CASIPGQTPKGSNQPQHF
-	TRBV6-1	TRBJ2-5	-	TGTGCCAGCAGTGAAGGGGTGGAGCGGACCCAGTACTTC	CASSEGVERTQYF
once	TRBV30	TRBJ2-2	-	TGTGCCTGGAGTGTATCCCCATGGGGGCGGAACACCGGGGAGCTGTTTTTT	CAWSVSPWGRNTGELFF
few	TRBV6-6	TRBJ1-2	-	TGTGCCAGCAGTTCAGAGAGTGGCTACACCTTC	CASSSESGYTF
few	TRBV6-5	TRBJ2-7	-	TGTGCCAGCAGGGACTACACCTACGAGCAGTACTTC	CASRDYTYEQYF
-	TRBV12-5	TRBJ1-5	TRBD1	TGTGCTAGTGGTTTGGGACAGGGTTGGGAGCAGCCCCAGCATTTT	CASGLGQGWEQPQHF
-	TRBV10-3	TRBJ1-2	-	TGTGCCATCAAAGAGAGCGGGGTGTTTAACTATGGCTACACCTTC	CAIKESGVFNYGYTF
few	TRBV29-1	TRBJ2-3	-	TGCAGCGTTGAAGGGATGGCAGCCGGGTTCACAGATACGCAGTATTTT	CSVEGMAAGFTDTQYF
-	TRBV19	TRBJ2-1	-	TGTGCCTCTTCCATGGGGCCGGACCTATCGAAGTCCCTCTTC	CASSMGPDLSKSLF
-	TRBV6-5	TRBJ1-3	-	TGTGCCAGCAGTTATTCATCAGGAAACACCATATATTTT	CASSYSSGNTIYF
-	TRBV5-6	TRBJ1-2	TRBD1	TGTGCCAGCCTAACCCGGGAACAGGGGGCAAGGAGCCTCTATGGCTACACCTTC	CASLTREQGARSLYGYTF
-	TRBV27	TRBJ1-3	TRBD1	TGTGCCAGCAGTTTATATCCAGGGGGCACTGGAAACACCATATATTTT	CASSLYPGGTGNTIYF
few	TRBV5-1	TRBJ1-1	TRBD1	TGCGCCAGCAGCTTTGGGACAGGGCCGAACACTGAAGCTTTCTTT	CASSFGTGPNTEAFF
-	TRBV16	TRBJ2-1	-	TGTGCCAGCAGCCCGGGACGATACAATGAGCAGTTCTTC	CASSPGRYNEQFF
-	TRBV15	TRBJ2-3	TRBD2	TGTGCCACCAGCAGACTGAAAATCCTAGCGGGGGGCCGGAACACAGATACGCAGTATTTT	CATSRLKILAGGRNTDTQYF
few	TRBV30	TRBJ2-6	-	TGTGCCTTATACGGGCCGGGGGCCAACGTCCTGACTTTC	CALYGPGANVLTF
-	TRBV7-9	TRBJ1-3	TRBD1	TGTGCAGACAGGGCGGCTGGAAACACCATATATTTT	CADRAAGNTIYF
-	TRBV5-1	TRBJ1-3	-	TGCGCCAGCAGCGGGCACGATGGAAACACCATATATTTT	CASSGHDGNTIYF
-	TRBV6-1	TRBJ2-3	-	TGTGCCAGCAGTGTGACAGCCCCAGATACGCAGTATTTT	CASSVTAPDTQYF
once	TRBV5-5	TRBJ2-7	-	TGTGCCAGCAGCTTGGATTGGAGGATATACTTC	CASSLDWRIYF
-	TRBV30	TRBJ1-3	-	TGTGCCTGGAGTGCGCGTCAGGGGACCTACTCTGGAAACACCATATATTTT	CAWSARQGTYSGNTIYF
-	TRBV6-5	TRBJ2-7	-	TGTGCCAGCAGTTACCGACAGTTCAACTACGAGCAGTACTTC	CASSYRQFNYEQYF
-	TRBV6-5	TRBJ1-1	TRBD1	TGTGCCAGCAGGTCGCAGGGGGGAAAAGGAGGTGAAGCTTTCTTT	CASRSQGGKGGEAFF
once	TRBV4-3	TRBJ1-1	-	TGCGCCAGCAGCAGATTGGGTGAAGCTTTCTTT	CASSRLGEAFF
-	TRBV18	TRBJ1-2	-	TGTGCCAGCTCGCCCGACGCCTCCACAAGGGGACATGGCTACACCTTC	CASSPDASTRGHGYTF
-	TRBV6-1	TRBJ2-7	-	TGTGCCAGCAGTAGGGGCCACGAGCAGTACTTC	CASSRGHEQYF
-	TRBV7-9	TRBJ1-2	-	TGTGCCAGCAGCTTAGCCCTGGGCAGGGGCTACACCTTC	CASSLALGRGYTF
-	TRBV7-3	TRBJ2-2	TRBD2	TGTGCCAGCAGCTTAGATGCGACTAGCCAATTGGAGCTGTTTTTT	CASSLDATSQLELFF
-	TRBV2	TRBJ2-5	TRBD2	TGTGCCAGCAGCGCAACCCTAGCGGGGGGACAAGAGACCCAGTACTTC	CASSATLAGGQETQYF
-	TRBV2	TRBJ1-5	-	TGTGCCAGCAGACCCCGGGTGGGGGAAAAGAGCAATCAGCCCCAGCATTTT	CASRPRVGEKSNQPQHF
-	TRBV30	TRBJ1-5	TRBD1	TGTGCCTGGAGCGCCATGACAGGGGGCTATCAGCCCCAGCATTTT	CAWSAMTGGYQPQHF
-	TRBV27	TRBJ1-1	-	TGTGCCAGCAGTTTCGGACGGAAAGGGACTGAAGCTTTCTTT	CASSFGRKGTEAFF
-	TRBV15	TRBJ1-5	-	TGTGCCACCAGCAGAGTGCGGGGTGACGAGCCCCAGCATTTT	CATSRVRGDEPQHF
-	TRBV9	TRBJ1-1	-	TGTGCCAGCAGCGTAGCTATGGCCGCGAACACTGAAGCTTTCTTT	CASSVAMAANTEAFF
-	TRBV9	TRBJ2-1	-	TGTGCCAGCAGCGCCAGAACCTACAATGAGCAGTTCTTC	CASSARTYNEQFF
-	TRBV6-5	TRBJ1-2	-	TGTGCCAGCAGTTTGACGGGGACAAACTATGGCTACACCTTC	CASSLTGTNYGYTF
-	TRBV5-1	TRBJ2-3	TRBD2	TGCGCCAGCAGCTTACTAGCGGGGGTCAGGGATACGCAGTATTTT	CASSLLAGVRDTQYF
-	TRBV6-5	TRBJ2-5	-	TGTGCCAGCAGCAGAGGGTCTCAAGAGACCCAGTACTTC	CASSRGSQETQYF
-	TRBV29-1	TRBJ2-5	-	TGCAGCCTACCCCCTTTGCGATCGCCCCAAGAGACCCAGTACTTC	CSLPPLRSPQETQYF
-	TRBV11-2	TRBJ1-5	TRBD1	TGTGCCAGCAGCCGGACAGGGGAGTCTCAGCCCCAGCATTTT	CASSRTGESQPQHF
-	TRBV11-2	TRBJ2-1	-	TGTGCCAGCAGCCGACATCGTGGCCCCGATCGCAATGAGCAGTTCTTC	CASSRHRGPDRNEQFF
-	TRBV27	TRBJ2-2	-	TGTGCCAGCAGTTTAAACCCAAGTCGGACGATCACCGGGGAGCTGTTTTTT	CASSLNPSRTITGELFF
-	TRBV7-2	TRBJ2-6	TRBD2	TGTGCCAGCAGCTTTGGTAGCGGGGCCATCTCTGGGGCCAACGTCCTGACTTTC	CASSFGSGAISGANVLTF
-	TRBV9	TRBJ1-5	TRBD1	TGTGCCAGCAGCGTGGGGACAGGGCCTGGTAGCAATCAGCCCCAGCATTTT	CASSVGTGPGSNQPQHF
few	TRBV30	TRBJ1-3	-	TGTGCCTGGAGTCTGGCAGGGACGGGAAACACCATATATTTT	CAWSLAGTGNTIYF
-	TRBV11-3	TRBJ1-1	-	TGTGCCAGCAGCGGGCGGACGGGGAACACTGAAGCTTTCTTT	CASSGRTGNTEAFF
-	TRBV6-6	TRBJ1-6	-	TGTGCCAGCGGGATATATAATTCACCCCTCCACTTT	CASGIYNSPLHF
-	TRBV19	TRBJ1-5	-	TGTGCCAGTATTCCCGGGAGTTTGAGCAATCAGCCCCAGCATTTT	CASIPGSLSNQPQHF